This is a list of T cell receptor beta chains from one sample in a study of response to subunit inactivated influenza vaccine. TCRdb itself ran the RT-PCR reads through MiXCR, one entry per CDR3 protein. The table has some 160,000 distinct CDR3 sequences, approximately 10% seen once. The sequences come from non-naive T cells sorted from PBMCs, collected 35 to 45 days after vaccination. These receptors were taken from a man aged 45 to 65 who received an inactivated influenza vaccine. The CDR3 runs from the conserved cysteine through the conserved F or W. Each record gives: CDR3 protein, CDR3 DNA, clone size, V gene, J gene, D gene. D genes are given only for firm matches. Not all rows give a size; the values are once, few, many and, for expanded clones, a class.

CDR3 protein: CASSSTGIWAYNEQFF
CDR3 DNA: TGTGCCAGCAGTTCGACAGGGATTTGGGCCTACAATGAGCAGTTCTTC
clone size: many
V gene: TRBV25-1
J gene: TRBJ2-1
D gene: TRBD1

CDR3 protein: CASSLGLDRENTEAFF
CDR3 DNA: TGTGCCAGCAGCTTAGGTCTGGACAGAGAGAACACTGAAGCTTTCTTT
clone size: -
V gene: TRBV7-6
J gene: TRBJ1-1
D gene: -

CDR3 protein: CASSQDGLAGYNEQFF
CDR3 DNA: TGCGCCAGCAGCCAAGACGGACTAGCGGGTTACAATGAGCAGTTCTTC
clone size: many
V gene: TRBV4-3
J gene: TRBJ2-1
D gene: TRBD2

CDR3 protein: CASSQEISSDTQYF
CDR3 DNA: TGCGCCAGCAGCCAAGAGATTAGCTCAGATACGCAGTATTTT
clone size: few
V gene: TRBV4-3
J gene: TRBJ2-3
D gene: -

CDR3 protein: CASSFQGTVEQYF
CDR3 DNA: TGTGCCAGCAGCTTCCAGGGTACTGTCGAGCAGTACTTC
clone size: few
V gene: TRBV5-6
J gene: TRBJ2-7
D gene: -

CDR3 protein: CSAQGGVGETQYF
CDR3 DNA: TGCAGTGCTCAGGGGGGCGTGGGGGAGACCCAGTACTTC
clone size: few
V gene: TRBV20-1
J gene: TRBJ2-5
D gene: -

CDR3 protein: CASSSAGGSQPQHF
CDR3 DNA: TGTGCCAGCAGCTCTGCAGGGGGAAGCCAGCCCCAGCATTTT
clone size: many
V gene: TRBV7-2
J gene: TRBJ1-5
D gene: TRBD1

CDR3 protein: CASRLGWTGGRGNQPQHF
CDR3 DNA: TGTGCCAGCAGACTGGGATGGACAGGAGGAAGGGGCAATCAGCCCCAGCATTTT
clone size: -
V gene: TRBV6-1
J gene: TRBJ1-5
D gene: TRBD1

CDR3 protein: CASSLYWGGKNIQYF
CDR3 DNA: TGTGCCAGCAGTTTATATTGGGGTGGCAAAAACATTCAGTACTTC
clone size: -
V gene: TRBV28
J gene: TRBJ2-4
D gene: -

CDR3 protein: CASSDVLGTTYEQYF
CDR3 DNA: TGTGCCAGCAGTGACGTTCTCGGGACCACCTACGAGCAGTACTTC
clone size: few
V gene: TRBV2
J gene: TRBJ2-7
D gene: -

CDR3 protein: CASSLSPTPHEQYF
CDR3 DNA: TGTGCCAGCAGTTTATCCCCTACCCCCCACGAGCAGTACTTC
clone size: -
V gene: TRBV27
J gene: TRBJ2-7
D gene: -

CDR3 protein: CASSWAVQNTEAFF
CDR3 DNA: TGTGCCAGCAGCTGGGCAGTACAGAACACTGAAGCTTTCTTT
clone size: -
V gene: TRBV5-6
J gene: TRBJ1-1
D gene: -

CDR3 protein: CSARVSGGDNTGELFF
CDR3 DNA: TGCAGTGCTAGAGTTTCGGGGGGCGACAACACCGGGGAGCTGTTTTTT
clone size: few
V gene: TRBV20-1
J gene: TRBJ2-2
D gene: -

CDR3 protein: CASSLRGNTEAFF
CDR3 DNA: TGTGCCAGCAGTTTACGAGGGAACACTGAAGCTTTCTTT
clone size: many
V gene: TRBV27
J gene: TRBJ1-1
D gene: -

CDR3 protein: CATSDPRTGSYNEQFF
CDR3 DNA: TGTGCCACCAGTGATCCCCGGACAGGCTCCTACAATGAGCAGTTCTTC
clone size: -
V gene: TRBV24-1
J gene: TRBJ2-1
D gene: TRBD1

CDR3 protein: CASSARPYRNTGELFF
CDR3 DNA: TGCGCCAGCAGCGCAAGGCCCTACCGGAACACCGGGGAGCTGTTTTTT
clone size: -
V gene: TRBV4-1
J gene: TRBJ2-2
D gene: -

CDR3 protein: CAISEPGVYEQYF
CDR3 DNA: TGTGCCATCAGTGAGCCAGGGGTGTACGAGCAGTACTTC
clone size: -
V gene: TRBV10-3
J gene: TRBJ2-7
D gene: -

CDR3 protein: CASSLGGGSVYNEQFF
CDR3 DNA: TGCGCCAGCAGCTTGGGCGGGGGGTCCGTCTACAATGAGCAGTTCTTC
clone size: many
V gene: TRBV5-1
J gene: TRBJ2-1
D gene: TRBD2

CDR3 protein: CASSEGDPRPTDTQYF
CDR3 DNA: TGTGCCAGCAGCGAGGGAGACCCGCGCCCCACAGATACGCAGTATTTT
clone size: many
V gene: TRBV7-9
J gene: TRBJ2-3
D gene: -

CDR3 protein: CASSQIGTGDDTQYF
CDR3 DNA: TGCGCCAGCAGCCAAATCGGGACAGGGGATGATACGCAGTATTTT
clone size: many
V gene: TRBV4-1
J gene: TRBJ2-3
D gene: TRBD1

CDR3 protein: CASSTRQGGGYTF
CDR3 DNA: TGTGCCAGCAGCACTCGACAGGGAGGAGGCTACACCTTC
clone size: -
V gene: TRBV7-2
J gene: TRBJ1-2
D gene: TRBD1

CDR3 protein: CASSQGANYGYTF
CDR3 DNA: TGCGCCAGCAGCCAAGGAGCTAACTATGGCTACACCTTC
clone size: many
V gene: TRBV4-3
J gene: TRBJ1-2
D gene: -

CDR3 protein: CATLNTGELFF
CDR3 DNA: TGTGCCACCTTGAACACCGGGGAGCTGTTTTTT
clone size: many
V gene: TRBV27
J gene: TRBJ2-2
D gene: -

CDR3 protein: CATSESGGGGYGYTF
CDR3 DNA: TGTGCCACCAGTGAGTCGGGCGGGGGCGGCTATGGCTACACCTTC
clone size: -
V gene: TRBV24-1
J gene: TRBJ1-2
D gene: -

CDR3 protein: CASNQLAGGHEQFF
CDR3 DNA: TGTGCCAGCAACCAACTAGCGGGGGGACATGAGCAGTTCTTC
clone size: -
V gene: TRBV6-1
J gene: TRBJ2-1
D gene: TRBD2

CDR3 protein: CASSPQTGFPYNEQFF
CDR3 DNA: TGTGCCAGCAGTCCTCAGACAGGTTTCCCCTACAATGAGCAGTTCTTC
clone size: -
V gene: TRBV6-2/TRBV6-3
J gene: TRBJ2-1
D gene: -

CDR3 protein: CAISESHLGLGELFF
CDR3 DNA: TGTGCCATCAGTGAGTCGCACCTCGGTCTTGGGGAGCTGTTTTTT
clone size: few
V gene: TRBV10-3
J gene: TRBJ2-2
D gene: -

CDR3 protein: CSAQDTPGQYF
CDR3 DNA: TGCAGTGCTCAGGACACCCCGGGGCAGTACTTC
clone size: few
V gene: TRBV20-1
J gene: TRBJ2-7
D gene: -

CDR3 protein: CASSLALIGGAEAFF
CDR3 DNA: TGTGCCAGCAGCTTAGCGCTAATTGGGGGGGCTGAAGCTTTCTTT
clone size: many
V gene: TRBV7-2
J gene: TRBJ1-1
D gene: -

CDR3 protein: CASSQDGQVHDEQYF
CDR3 DNA: TGCGCCAGCAGCCAAGACGGACAGGTACACGACGAGCAGTACTTC
clone size: -
V gene: TRBV4-3
J gene: TRBJ2-7
D gene: TRBD1

CDR3 protein: CASSPLRGWSYEQYF
CDR3 DNA: TGCGCCAGCAGCCCCCTCCGGGGTTGGTCCTACGAGCAGTACTTC
clone size: few
V gene: TRBV4-1
J gene: TRBJ2-7
D gene: -

CDR3 protein: CASSLGADTQYF
CDR3 DNA: TGTGCCAGCAGCTTAGGCGCAGATACGCAGTATTTT
clone size: many
V gene: TRBV7-2
J gene: TRBJ2-3
D gene: -

CDR3 protein: CSVMDPGEKLFF
CDR3 DNA: TGCAGCGTCATGGACCCCGGGGAAAAACTGTTTTTT
clone size: many
V gene: TRBV29-1
J gene: TRBJ1-4
D gene: -

CDR3 protein: CASSLRGDYSPLHF
CDR3 DNA: TGTGCCAGCAGCTTAAGAGGGGACTATTCACCCCTCCACTTT
clone size: many
V gene: TRBV7-2
J gene: TRBJ1-6
D gene: -

CDR3 protein: CASSSGTGFSPLHF
CDR3 DNA: TGTGCCAGCAGCTCCGGGACAGGGTTTTCACCCCTCCACTTT
clone size: -
V gene: TRBV7-6
J gene: TRBJ1-6
D gene: TRBD1

CDR3 protein: CASSQEVNVNTEAFF
CDR3 DNA: TGCGCCAGCAGCCAAGAGGTCAATGTGAACACTGAAGCTTTCTTT
clone size: -
V gene: TRBV4-3
J gene: TRBJ1-1
D gene: -

CDR3 protein: CASSETGYNSPLHF
CDR3 DNA: TGTGCCAGCAGCGAGACAGGGTATAATTCACCCCTCCACTTT
clone size: many
V gene: TRBV14
J gene: TRBJ1-6
D gene: TRBD1

CDR3 protein: CASSQETSGRGEQETQYF
CDR3 DNA: TGCGCCAGCAGCCAAGAGACTAGCGGGAGGGGGGAGCAAGAGACCCAGTACTTC
clone size: few
V gene: TRBV4-3
J gene: TRBJ2-5
D gene: TRBD2

CDR3 protein: CAISPGEELFF
CDR3 DNA: TGTGCCATCTCGCCGGGGGAGGAGCTGTTTTTT
clone size: -
V gene: TRBV10-3
J gene: TRBJ2-2
D gene: -

CDR3 protein: CSAPFGAETQYF
CDR3 DNA: TGCAGTGCACCATTCGGGGCCGAGACCCAGTACTTC
clone size: few
V gene: TRBV20-1
J gene: TRBJ2-5
D gene: -

CDR3 protein: CASTQSLGNYHNYGYTF
CDR3 DNA: TGTGCCAGCACCCAAAGTTTAGGAAATTATCATAACTATGGCTACACCTTC
clone size: many
V gene: TRBV12-3/TRBV12-4
J gene: TRBJ1-2
D gene: -